Listed here are 4 T cell receptor beta chains from one sample, sequenced in a study of blood T cell repertoires in COVID-19. The method was immunoSEQ multiplex PCR; TCRdb's version includes in-frame clones alone and lacks a portion of them. This table holds around 390,000 clones, just under 90% found once. What was sequenced was PBMCs or T cells enriched from blood (not recorded which). The receptors were gathered from a woman between 45 and 60 years old who had recovered from COVID-19.

J is TRBJ1-5 and V is TRBV2; no clear D gene. Germline CDR1 and CDR2: SNHLY and FYNNEI. This CDR3 has 13 amino acids. V gave up 6 bases and J gave up 7 bases, with 13 bases separating them. The CDR3 DNA reads as TGTGCCAGCAGCGCGAGTCTCCTCCAGCCCCAGCATTTT. Residues: CASSASLLQPQHF.

The chain links TRBV15 to TRBJ1-1; D might be TRBD1 (6 bases). The V gene lost 0 bases and the J gene lost 10 bases, with 12 bases spanning the gap. This CDR3 is built from 13 residues. Germline lookup yields CDR1 LNHNV and CDR2 YYDKDF (reference sequence). CDR3 DNA sequence: TGTGCCACCAGCAGAGACGGGACATCGGTAGCTTTCTTT. Its translation: CATSRDGTSVAFF.

V and J are TRBV19 and TRBJ1-2, with 7 bases identical to TRBD1. Per the germline V gene, CDR1 is LNHDA and CDR2 is SQIVND (reference sequence). Trimming took 5 bases from V and 4 from J; bases not matched to a gene: 7. This CDR3 is 14 amino acids long. The CDR3 sequence is CASSPYQGGYGYTF. CDR3 DNA sequence: TGTGCCAGTAGTCCCTATCAGGGGGGCTATGGCTACACCTTC.

This clone has only a few counts. This sequence joins TRBV5-1 and TRBJ1-2; D not certain. The CDR3 loop spans 14 amino acids. The germline gives CDR1 SGHRS, CDR2 YFSETQ. V was pared by 4 bases and J by 0 bases, with 10 bases between. In DNA form, the CDR3 reads TGCGCCAGCAGCGTGGACGGAGCTAACTATGGCTACACCTTC. Translation gives CASSVDGANYGYTF.